The clone carrying this TCR beta chain was detected a few times. Antigen unknown. TCRdb redid the calling of the 5' RACE reads with MiXCR, one entry per CDR3 protein. The table shows a few hundred thousand distinct CDR3 sequences, with more than 20% occurring only once. The sample originates from a study of CD8 T cells in ankylosing spondylitis. Broader study findings: Past research had described some motif variants in reactive arthritis synovial fluid and blood. One TCR beta motif, made up of roughly 8 highly homologous variants, appeared characteristic of ankylosing spondylitis blood.

Sequenced sample: blood, either unsorted or a sorted T cell fraction (not recorded which). This clonotype was sampled from a male donor with ankylosing spondylitis.

The CDR3 DNA reads TGCGCCAGCAGCCCCCGTCCGAGACAGGGCAATCAGCCCCAGCATTTT. Its protein is CASSPRPRQGNQPQHF. The rearrangement joins TRBV5-1 to TRBJ1-5, with a tentative D call TRBD1 (6 bases). The CDR3 has 16 residues. Trimming cost V 4 bases and J 2 bases, with 16 bases left between them. CDR1 is SGHRS and CDR2 is YFSETQ in the germline V gene.